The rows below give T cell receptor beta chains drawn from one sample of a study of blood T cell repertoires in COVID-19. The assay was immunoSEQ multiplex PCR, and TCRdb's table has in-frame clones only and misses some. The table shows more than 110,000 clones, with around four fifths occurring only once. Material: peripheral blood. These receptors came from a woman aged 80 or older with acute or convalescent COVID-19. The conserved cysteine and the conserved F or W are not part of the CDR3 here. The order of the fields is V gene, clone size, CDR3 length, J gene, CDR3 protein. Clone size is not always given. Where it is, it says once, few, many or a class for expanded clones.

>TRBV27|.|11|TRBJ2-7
ASSPSSSYEQY
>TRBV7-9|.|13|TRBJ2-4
ASSSRAEQGNIQY
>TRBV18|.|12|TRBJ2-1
ASSPRPSYNEQF
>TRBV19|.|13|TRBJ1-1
ASSIFDRANTEAF
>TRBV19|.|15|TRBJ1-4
ASSIPGTGGSAEKLF
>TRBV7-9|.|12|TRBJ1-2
ASSSRDRSYGYT
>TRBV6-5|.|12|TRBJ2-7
ASSYSTYSYEQY
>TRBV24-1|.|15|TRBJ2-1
ATSDPDGGGRYNEQF
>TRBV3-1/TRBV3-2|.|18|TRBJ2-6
ASSHRLAGGYSSGANVLT
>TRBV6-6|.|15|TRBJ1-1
ASSPWGQRPGTTEAF
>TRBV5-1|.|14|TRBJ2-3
ASSLVAGGPGDTQY
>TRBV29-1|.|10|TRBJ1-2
SVKDKNYGYT
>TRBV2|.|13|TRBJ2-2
ASSGLAGVPGELF
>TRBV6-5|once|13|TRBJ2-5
ASSYQISGQETQY
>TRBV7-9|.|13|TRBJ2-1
ASSPGGYIGNEQF
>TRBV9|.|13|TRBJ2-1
ASSVSTVSYNEQF